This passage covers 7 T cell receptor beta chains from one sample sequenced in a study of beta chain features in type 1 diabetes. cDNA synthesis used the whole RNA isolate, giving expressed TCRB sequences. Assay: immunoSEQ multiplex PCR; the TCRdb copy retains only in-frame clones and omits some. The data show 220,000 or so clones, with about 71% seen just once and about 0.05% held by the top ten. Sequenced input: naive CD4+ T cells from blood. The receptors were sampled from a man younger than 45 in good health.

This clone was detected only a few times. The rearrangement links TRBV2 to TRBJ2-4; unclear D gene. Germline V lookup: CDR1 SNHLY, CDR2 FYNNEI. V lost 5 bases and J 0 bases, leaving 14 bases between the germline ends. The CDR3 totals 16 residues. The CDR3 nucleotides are TGTGCCAGCAGTAGATTGAGTTACCTAGCCAAAAACATTCAGTACTTC. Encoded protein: CASSRLSYLAKNIQYF.

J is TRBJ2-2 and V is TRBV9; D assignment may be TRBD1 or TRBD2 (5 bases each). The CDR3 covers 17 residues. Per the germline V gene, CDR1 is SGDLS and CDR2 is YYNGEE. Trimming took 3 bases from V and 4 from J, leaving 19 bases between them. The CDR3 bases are TGTGCCAGCAGCGCCGGGGTAGGGGTGCCAGCCACCGGGGAGCTGTTTTTT. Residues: CASSAGVGVPATGELFF. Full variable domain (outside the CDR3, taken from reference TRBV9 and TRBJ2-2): DSGVTQTPKHLITATGQRVTLRCSPRSGDLSVYWYQQSLDQGLQFLIQYYNGEERAKGNILERFSAQQFPDLHSELNLSSLELGDSALYFCASSAGVGVPATGELFFGEGSRLTVL.

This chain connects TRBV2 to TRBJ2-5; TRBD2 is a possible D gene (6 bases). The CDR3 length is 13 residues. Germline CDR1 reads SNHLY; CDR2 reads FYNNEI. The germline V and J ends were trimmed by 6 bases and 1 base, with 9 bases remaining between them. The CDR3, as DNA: TGTGCCAGCAGGGGGGACTCCCAAGAGACCCAGTACTTC. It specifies CASRGDSQETQYF.

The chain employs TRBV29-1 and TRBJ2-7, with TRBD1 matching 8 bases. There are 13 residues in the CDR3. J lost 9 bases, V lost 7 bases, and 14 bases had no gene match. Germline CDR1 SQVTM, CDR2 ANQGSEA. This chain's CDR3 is CSASTGAGSGQYF. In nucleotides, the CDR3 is TGCAGCGCGTCGACAGGGGCCGGGAGTGGGCAGTACTTC.

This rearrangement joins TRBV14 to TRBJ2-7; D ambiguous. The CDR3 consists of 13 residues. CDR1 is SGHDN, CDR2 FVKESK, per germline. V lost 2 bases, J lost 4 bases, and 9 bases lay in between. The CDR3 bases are TGTGCCAGCAGCCAAATTACACTATACGAGCAGTACTTC. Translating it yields CASSQITLYEQYF.

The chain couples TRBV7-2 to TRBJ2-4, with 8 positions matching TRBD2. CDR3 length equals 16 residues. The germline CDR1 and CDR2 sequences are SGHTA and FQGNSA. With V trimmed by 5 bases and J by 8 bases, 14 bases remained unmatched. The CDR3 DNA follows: TGTGCCAGCAGCCTACCCCAGCGGGAGACTAGAGACATTCAGTACTTC. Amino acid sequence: CASSLPQRETRDIQYF.

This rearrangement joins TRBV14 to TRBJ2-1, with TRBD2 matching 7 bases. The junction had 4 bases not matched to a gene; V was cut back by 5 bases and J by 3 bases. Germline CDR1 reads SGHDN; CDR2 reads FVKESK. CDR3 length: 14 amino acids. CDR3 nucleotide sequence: TGTGCCAGCAGCATAGCGGGTAGCTACAATGAGCAGTTCTTC. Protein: CASSIAGSYNEQFF.